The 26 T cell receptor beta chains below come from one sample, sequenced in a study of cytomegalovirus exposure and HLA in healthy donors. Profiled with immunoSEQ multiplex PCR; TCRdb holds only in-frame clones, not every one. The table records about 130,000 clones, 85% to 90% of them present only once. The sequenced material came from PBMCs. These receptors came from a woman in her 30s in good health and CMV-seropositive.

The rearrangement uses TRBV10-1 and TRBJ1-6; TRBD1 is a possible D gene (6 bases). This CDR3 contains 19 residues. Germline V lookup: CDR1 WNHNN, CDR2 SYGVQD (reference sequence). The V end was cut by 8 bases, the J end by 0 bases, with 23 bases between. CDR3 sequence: CASLGGGGTPSSYNSPLHF. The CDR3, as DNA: TGCGCCAGCCTTGGGGGGGGTGGGACACCGAGCTCCTATAATTCACCCCTCCACTTT.

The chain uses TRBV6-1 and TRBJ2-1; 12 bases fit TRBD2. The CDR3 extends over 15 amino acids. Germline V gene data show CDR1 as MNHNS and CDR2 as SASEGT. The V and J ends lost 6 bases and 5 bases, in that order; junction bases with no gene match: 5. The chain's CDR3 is CASRPGLAGNNEQFF. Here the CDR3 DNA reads TGTGCCAGCAGACCCGGACTAGCGGGAAACAATGAGCAGTTCTTC.

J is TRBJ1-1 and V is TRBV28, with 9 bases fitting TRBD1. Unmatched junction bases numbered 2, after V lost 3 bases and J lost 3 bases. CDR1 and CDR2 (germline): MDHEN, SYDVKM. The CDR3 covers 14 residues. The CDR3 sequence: CASSLWDRDTEAFF. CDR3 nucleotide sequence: TGTGCCAGCAGTTTGTGGGACAGGGACACTGAAGCTTTCTTT.

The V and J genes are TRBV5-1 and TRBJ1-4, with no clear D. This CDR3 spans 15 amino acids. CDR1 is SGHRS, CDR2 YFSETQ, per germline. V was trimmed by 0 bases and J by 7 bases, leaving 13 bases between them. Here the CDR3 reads CASSLASNYIEKLFF. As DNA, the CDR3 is TGCGCCAGCAGCTTGGCTTCCAACTACATTGAAAAACTGTTTTTT.

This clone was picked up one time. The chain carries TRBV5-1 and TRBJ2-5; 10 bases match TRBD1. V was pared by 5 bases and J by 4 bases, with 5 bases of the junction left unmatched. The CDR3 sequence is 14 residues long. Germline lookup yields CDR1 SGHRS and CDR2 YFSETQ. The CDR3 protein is CASSSGQGRETQYF. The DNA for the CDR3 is TGCGCCAGCAGTTCGGGACAGGGGAGAGAGACCCAGTACTTC.

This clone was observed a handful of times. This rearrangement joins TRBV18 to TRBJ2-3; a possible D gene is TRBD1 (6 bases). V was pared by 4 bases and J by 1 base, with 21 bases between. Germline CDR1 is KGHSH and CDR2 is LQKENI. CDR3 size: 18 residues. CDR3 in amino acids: CASSRQSQGSGGTDTQYF. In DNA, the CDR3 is TGTGCCAGCTCACGTCAGTCTCAGGGGTCAGGAGGCACAGATACGCAGTATTTT.

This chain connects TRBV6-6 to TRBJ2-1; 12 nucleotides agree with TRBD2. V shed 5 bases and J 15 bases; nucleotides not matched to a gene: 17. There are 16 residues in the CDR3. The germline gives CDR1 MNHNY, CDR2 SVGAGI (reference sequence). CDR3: CASSSKLAGGLNARFF. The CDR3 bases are TGTGCCAGCAGTAGTAAGCTAGCGGGGGGGCTTAACGCTCGGTTCTTC.

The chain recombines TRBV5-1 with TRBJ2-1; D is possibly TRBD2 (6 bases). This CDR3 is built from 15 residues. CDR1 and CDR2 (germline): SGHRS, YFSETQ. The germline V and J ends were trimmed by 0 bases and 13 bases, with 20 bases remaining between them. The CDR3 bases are TGCGCCAGCAGCTTGGAGGCTAGCGCGAGTGGTGGTCAGTTCTTC. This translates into CASSLEASASGGQFF.

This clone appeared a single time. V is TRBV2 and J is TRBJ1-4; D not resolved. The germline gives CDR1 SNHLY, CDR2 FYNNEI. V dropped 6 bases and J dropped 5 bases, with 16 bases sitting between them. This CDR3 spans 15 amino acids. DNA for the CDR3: TGTGCCAGCAGCCTAACAGCACCCATCAATGAAAAACTGTTTTTT. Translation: CASSLTAPINEKLFF. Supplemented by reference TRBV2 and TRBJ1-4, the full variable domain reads EPEVTQTPSHQVTQMGQEVILRCVPISNHLYFYWYRQILGQKVEFLVSFYNNEISEKSEIFDDQFSVERPDGSNFTLKIRSTKLEDSAMYFCASSLTAPINEKLFFGSGTQLSVL.

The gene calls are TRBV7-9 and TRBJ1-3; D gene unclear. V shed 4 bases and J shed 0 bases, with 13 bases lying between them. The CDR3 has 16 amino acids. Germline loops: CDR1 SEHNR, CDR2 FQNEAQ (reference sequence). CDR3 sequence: CASSSPETGSGNTIYF. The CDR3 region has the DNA TGTGCCAGCAGCTCCCCAGAGACGGGCTCTGGAAACACCATATATTTT.

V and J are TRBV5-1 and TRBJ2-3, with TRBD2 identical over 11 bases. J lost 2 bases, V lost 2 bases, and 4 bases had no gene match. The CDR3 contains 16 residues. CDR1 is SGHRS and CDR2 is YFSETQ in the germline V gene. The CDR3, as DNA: TGCGCCAGCAGCTTAACTAGCGGGGGAAACACAGATACGCAGTATTTT. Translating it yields CASSLTSGGNTDTQYF.

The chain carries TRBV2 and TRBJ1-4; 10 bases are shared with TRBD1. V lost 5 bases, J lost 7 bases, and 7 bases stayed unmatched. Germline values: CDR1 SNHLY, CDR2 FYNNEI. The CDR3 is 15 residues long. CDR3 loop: CASSKDRGRVEKLFF. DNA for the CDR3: TGTGCCAGCAGTAAAGACAGGGGGCGTGTTGAAAAACTGTTTTTT.

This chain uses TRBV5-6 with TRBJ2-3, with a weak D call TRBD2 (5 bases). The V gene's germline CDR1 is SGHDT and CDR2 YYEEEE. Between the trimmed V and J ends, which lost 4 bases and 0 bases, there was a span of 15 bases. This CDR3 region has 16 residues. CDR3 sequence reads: CASSPAPGTSTDTQYF. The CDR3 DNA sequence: TGTGCCAGCAGCCCAGCCCCGGGAACTAGCACAGATACGCAGTATTTT.

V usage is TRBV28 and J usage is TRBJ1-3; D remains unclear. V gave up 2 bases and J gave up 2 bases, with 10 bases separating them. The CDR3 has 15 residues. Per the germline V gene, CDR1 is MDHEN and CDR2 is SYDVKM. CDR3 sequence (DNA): TGTGCCAGCAGTTTACTTCAGGTGCCTGGAAACACCATATATTTT. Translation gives CASSLLQVPGNTIYF.

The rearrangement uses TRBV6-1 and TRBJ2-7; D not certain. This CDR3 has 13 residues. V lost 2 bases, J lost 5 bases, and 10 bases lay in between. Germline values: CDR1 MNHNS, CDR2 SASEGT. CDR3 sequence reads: CASSESVENEQYF. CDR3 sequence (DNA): TGTGCCAGCAGTGAATCGGTGGAGAACGAGCAGTACTTC.

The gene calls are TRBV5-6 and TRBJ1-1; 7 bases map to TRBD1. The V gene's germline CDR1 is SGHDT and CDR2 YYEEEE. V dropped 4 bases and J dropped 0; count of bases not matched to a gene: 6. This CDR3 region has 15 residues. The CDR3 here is CASSETGVLNTEAFF. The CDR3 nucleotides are TGTGCCAGCAGCGAAACAGGGGTACTGAACACTGAAGCTTTCTTT.

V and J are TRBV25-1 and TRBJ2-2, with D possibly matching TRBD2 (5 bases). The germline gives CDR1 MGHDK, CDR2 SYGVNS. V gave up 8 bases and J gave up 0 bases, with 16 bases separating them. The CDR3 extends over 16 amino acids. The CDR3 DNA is TGTGCCAGCGAGGGAGACGTAGACCCGAACACCGGGGAGCTGTTTTTT. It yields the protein CASEGDVDPNTGELFF.

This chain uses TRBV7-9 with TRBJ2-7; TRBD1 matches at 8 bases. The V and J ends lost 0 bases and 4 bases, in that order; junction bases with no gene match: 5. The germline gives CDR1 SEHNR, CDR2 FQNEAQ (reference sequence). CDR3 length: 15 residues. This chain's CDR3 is CASSLAYDRGYEQYF. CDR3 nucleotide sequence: TGTGCCAGCAGCTTAGCTTATGACAGGGGTTACGAGCAGTACTTC.

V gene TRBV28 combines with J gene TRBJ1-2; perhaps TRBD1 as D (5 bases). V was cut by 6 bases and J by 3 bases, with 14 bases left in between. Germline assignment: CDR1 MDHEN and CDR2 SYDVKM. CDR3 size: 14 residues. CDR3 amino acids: CASRPVTGDYGYTF. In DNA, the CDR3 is TGTGCCAGCAGACCAGTCACAGGAGACTATGGCTACACCTTC.

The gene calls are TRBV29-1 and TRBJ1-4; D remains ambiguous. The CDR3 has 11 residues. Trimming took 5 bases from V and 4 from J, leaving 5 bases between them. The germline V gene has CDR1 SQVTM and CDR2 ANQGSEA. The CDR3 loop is CSVLSNEKLFF. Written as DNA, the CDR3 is TGCAGCGTTTTGAGTAATGAAAAACTGTTTTTT.

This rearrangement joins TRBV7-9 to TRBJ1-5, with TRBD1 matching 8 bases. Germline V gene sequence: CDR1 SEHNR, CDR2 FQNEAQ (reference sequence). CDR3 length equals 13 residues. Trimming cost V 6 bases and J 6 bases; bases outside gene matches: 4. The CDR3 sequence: CASSKQGGQPQHF. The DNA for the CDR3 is TGTGCCAGCAGTAAACAGGGGGGTCAGCCCCAGCATTTT.

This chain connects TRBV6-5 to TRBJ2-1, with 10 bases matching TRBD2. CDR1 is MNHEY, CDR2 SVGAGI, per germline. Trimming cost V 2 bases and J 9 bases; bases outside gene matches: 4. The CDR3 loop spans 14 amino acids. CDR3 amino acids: CASSYQRGGGEQFF. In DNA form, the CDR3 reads TGTGCCAGCAGTTACCAGCGGGGGGGCGGTGAGCAGTTCTTC.

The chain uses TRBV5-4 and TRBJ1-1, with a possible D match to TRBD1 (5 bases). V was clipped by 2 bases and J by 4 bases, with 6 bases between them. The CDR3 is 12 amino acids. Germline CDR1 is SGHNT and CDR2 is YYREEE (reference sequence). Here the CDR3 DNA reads TGTGCCAGCAGCTTAAGGGGCACTGAAGCTTTCTTT. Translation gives CASSLRGTEAFF. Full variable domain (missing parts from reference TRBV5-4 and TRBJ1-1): ETGVTQSPTHLIKTRGQQVTLRCSSQSGHNTVSWYQQALGQGPQFIFQYYREEENGRGNFPPRFSGLQFPNYSSELNVNALELDDSALYLCASSLRGTEAFFGQGTRLTVV.

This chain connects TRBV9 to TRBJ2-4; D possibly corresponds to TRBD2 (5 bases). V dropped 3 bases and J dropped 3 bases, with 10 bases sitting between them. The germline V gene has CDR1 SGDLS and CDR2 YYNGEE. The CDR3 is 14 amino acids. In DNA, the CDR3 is TGTGCCAGCAGCGCGACGGGGAACAAAAACATTCAGTACTTC. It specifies CASSATGNKNIQYF.

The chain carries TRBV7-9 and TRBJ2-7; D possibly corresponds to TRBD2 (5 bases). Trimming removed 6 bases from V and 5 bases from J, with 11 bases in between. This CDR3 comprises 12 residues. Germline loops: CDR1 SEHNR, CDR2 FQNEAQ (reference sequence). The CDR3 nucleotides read TGTGCCAGCAGTCAACGGGGTGACGAGCAGTACTTC. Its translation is CASSQRGDEQYF.

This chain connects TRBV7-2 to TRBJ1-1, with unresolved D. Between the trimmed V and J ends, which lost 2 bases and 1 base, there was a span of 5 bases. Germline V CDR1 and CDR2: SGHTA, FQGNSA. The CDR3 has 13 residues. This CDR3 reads CASSLTRNTEAFF. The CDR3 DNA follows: TGTGCCAGCAGCTTAACCAGGAACACTGAAGCTTTCTTT.